A single sample is the source of the 21 T cell receptor beta chains below, sequenced in a study of cytomegalovirus exposure and HLA in healthy donors. The PCR used 60 Vbeta and 13 Jbeta primers. TCRdb keeps only in-frame clones here, not all; method: immunoSEQ multiplex PCR. Its listing shows tens of thousands of clones. Sequenced material: PBMCs. These receptors all come from a man aged 45-60 years in good health and CMV-seronegative.

This chain uses TRBV6-6 with TRBJ1-5; perhaps TRBD1 as D (5 bases). The CDR3 runs to 15 residues. V lost 4 bases, J lost 2 bases, and 12 bases lay in between. From germline, CDR1 is MNHNY and CDR2 SVGAGI (reference sequence). The CDR3, as DNA: TGTGCCAGCAGTTTTGGAGGGGCAGGCAATCAGCCCCAGCATTTT. Residues: CASSFGGAGNQPQHF.

The CDR3 sequence: CASSEGGRTDKYF. DNA for the CDR3: TGTGCCAGCAGTGAAGGTGGAAGAACAGACAAGTACTTC. V gene TRBV2 combines with J gene TRBJ2-7; no clear D gene. V lost 1 base to trimming and J lost 11 bases, with 15 bases between them. CDR1 and CDR2 (germline): SNHLY, FYNNEI. There are 13 residues in the CDR3.

The chain joins TRBV7-8 to TRBJ1-1; 7 bases map to TRBD1. Germline assignment: CDR1 SGHVS and CDR2 FQNEAQ. V dropped 2 bases and J dropped 6; count of bases not matched to a gene: 6. The CDR3 is 14 residues long. Here the CDR3 DNA reads TGTGCCAGCAGCTTAAGAGAACAGGGGCCTGAAGCTTTCTTT. This gives the protein CASSLREQGPEAFF.

The chain couples TRBV28 to TRBJ2-2; 9 positions match TRBD1. The ends lost 7 bases at V and 9 bases at J; junction bases unmatched: 12. Looked up from germline, CDR1 is MDHEN and CDR2 is SYDVKM. The CDR3 extends over 15 amino acids. DNA of the CDR3: TGTGCCAGCACCCTACAGGGGGCCGTCCCGCGGGAGCTGTTTTTT. It is translated as CASTLQGAVPRELFF.

The chain recombines TRBV7-2 with TRBJ2-7; 10 bases line up with TRBD1. Trimming removed 6 bases from V and 3 bases from J; junction bases left unmatched: 8. From germline, CDR1 is SGHTA and CDR2 FQGNSA. This CDR3 spans 15 amino acids. The CDR3 sequence: CASSRTGGEVYEQYF. DNA for the CDR3: TGTGCCAGCAGTAGGACAGGGGGAGAAGTCTACGAGCAGTACTTC.

The rearrangement uses TRBV9 and TRBJ2-3; TRBD2 aligns across 12 bases. From germline, CDR1 is SGDLS and CDR2 YYNGEE. The CDR3 runs to 18 residues. Trimming removed 4 bases from V and 0 bases from J; junction bases left unmatched: 9. The CDR3 coding sequence is TGTGCCAGCAGCCCCAGTGGACTAGCGGGGTTTAGCACAGATACGCAGTATTTT. Protein sequence: CASSPSGLAGFSTDTQYF.

This chain joins TRBV4-2 and TRBJ1-5, with 9 bases lining up with TRBD1. Looked up from germline, CDR1 is LGHNA and CDR2 is YNFKEQ. The CDR3 consists of 15 residues. The V and J ends lost 4 bases and 6 bases, in that order; junction bases with no gene match: 7. The CDR3 is CASSRQTGGFQPQHF. DNA for the CDR3: TGTGCCAGCAGCCGCCAAACAGGGGGCTTTCAGCCCCAGCATTTT.

CDR3 coding DNA: TGTGCCAGCTCACCACGCGGTTCCTCCATTATTATGAACACTGAAGCTTTCTTT. It yields the protein CASSPRGSSIIMNTEAFF. V usage is TRBV18 and J usage is TRBJ1-1; D is unclear. CDR1 is KGHSH, CDR2 LQKENI, per germline. This CDR3 has 18 amino acids. Between the trimmed V and J ends, which lost 1 base and 0 bases, there was a span of 18 bases.

The chain carries TRBV11-3 and TRBJ1-2, with a tentative D call TRBD1 (6 bases). There are 13 residues in the CDR3. V lost 3 bases, J lost 8 bases, and 13 bases lay in between. Germline CDR1 and CDR2: SGHNT and YENEEA. CDR3 sequence: CASSFSGGEGYTF. DNA of the CDR3: TGTGCCAGCAGCTTCAGCGGGGGCGAAGGCTACACCTTC.

The V call is TRBV6-6, the J call TRBJ1-2, with 7 bases identical to TRBD1. The V segment lost 9 bases and the J segment 5 bases; nucleotides outside the gene matches: 6. The length of the CDR3 is 12 residues. The germline V gene encodes CDR1 MNHNY and CDR2 SVGAGI (reference sequence). The DNA for the CDR3 is TGTGCCAGTTCCAGGGGGGAGTATGGCTACACCTTC. This translates into CASSRGEYGYTF.

The chain joins TRBV7-2 to TRBJ1-5, with no clear D. Germline V gene lookup returns CDR1 SGHTA and CDR2 FQGNSA. The CDR3 totals 14 residues. V lost 5 bases and J lost 0, with 8 bases in between. The CDR3 loop is CASSLKNSNQPQHF. The CDR3 bases are TGTGCCAGCAGCCTTAAAAATAGCAATCAGCCCCAGCATTTT.

The V gene is TRBV18, the J gene TRBJ2-2, with 9 bases identical to TRBD1. V lost 0 bases to trimming and J lost 5 bases; unmatched junction nucleotides: 4. The length of the CDR3 is 16 residues. CDR1 and CDR2 (germline): KGHSH, LQKENI. The CDR3 DNA reads TGTGCCAGCTCACCACCGACAGGGGGTTCTACCGGGGAGCTGTTTTTT. Its protein is CASSPPTGGSTGELFF.

This chain connects TRBV9 to TRBJ1-2, with 8 bases that match TRBD1. This CDR3 contains 14 residues. Trimming at V came to 3 bases and at J to 7 bases, leaving 8 bases not matched to a gene. Germline CDR1 reads SGDLS; CDR2 reads YYNGEE. The CDR3 nucleotides read TGTGCCAGCAGCGGGACTTGGACAGGGAGTGGCTACACCTTC. This encodes CASSGTWTGSGYTF.

The rearrangement uses TRBV20-1 and TRBJ2-5; TRBD1 matches at 8 bases. From germline, CDR1 is DFQATT and CDR2 SNEGSKA (reference sequence). Unmatched junction bases numbered 6, after V lost 7 bases and J lost 8 bases. This CDR3 contains 11 residues. Here the CDR3 DNA reads TGCAGTGTTTCACAGGGGGTAACCCAGTACTTC. Amino acid sequence: CSVSQGVTQYF.

The V and J genes are TRBV13 and TRBJ2-7; possible D gene TRBD2, 6 bases. Per the germline V gene, CDR1 is PRHDT and CDR2 is FYEKMQ (reference sequence). Trimming pared 5 bases from V and 1 base from J, leaving 12 bases between. The CDR3 is 14 amino acids. The DNA of the CDR3 is TGTGCCAGCAGCCCGACTAGAGGGTCCTACGAGCAGTACTTC. Amino acids: CASSPTRGSYEQYF.

Here the CDR3 DNA reads TGTGCCAGCACCAGGGAAGGCAATCAGCCCCAGCATTTT. This codes for CASTREGNQPQHF. The genes are TRBV2 and TRBJ1-5; tentatively, D is TRBD1 (5 bases). Germline V gene sequence: CDR1 SNHLY, CDR2 FYNNEI. The CDR3 spans 13 residues. V lost 7 bases and J lost 2, with 9 bases in between.

This chain links TRBV5-1 with TRBJ2-1; weak D call: TRBD2 (7 bases). Germline values: CDR1 SGHRS, CDR2 YFSETQ. The V end lost 5 bases, the J end lost 7 bases, and 19 bases lay between the germline ends. The CDR3 sequence is 15 residues long. DNA of the CDR3: TGCGCCAGCAGGAGAGGGGGGGGCGATCATAATGAGCAGTTCTTC. This sequence encodes CASRRGGGDHNEQFF. The variable domain in full, completed from reference TRBV5-1 and TRBJ2-1, reads KAGVTQTPRYLIKTRGQQVTLSCSPISGHRSVSWYQQTPGQGLQFLFEYFSETQRNKGNFPGRFSGRQFSNSRSEMNVSTLELGDSALYLCASRRGGGDHNEQFFGPGTRLTVL.

The V gene is TRBV5-1, the J gene TRBJ2-7, with TRBD2 identical over 13 bases. Germline CDR1 reads SGHRS; CDR2 reads YFSETQ. Losses at the gene ends were 4 bases for V and 2 bases for J; bases not matched to a gene: 9. The CDR3 has 17 amino acids. CDR3 sequence (DNA): TGCGCCAGCAGCAAAGAGGGACTAGCGGGACATACCTACGAGCAGTACTTC. Protein: CASSKEGLAGHTYEQYF.

This chain connects TRBV7-8 to TRBJ1-1; maybe TRBD1 (6 bases). The CDR3 totals 16 residues. V was clipped by 6 bases and J by 1 base, with 18 bases between them. Germline CDR1 reads SGHVS; CDR2 reads FQNEAQ. In DNA form, the CDR3 reads TGTGCCAGCAGTTTATACCGGGACACGCGGAACACTGAAGCTTTCTTT. Translating gives CASSLYRDTRNTEAFF.

The genes are TRBV6-5 and TRBJ2-7, with D perhaps matching TRBD1 (5 bases). Trimming pared 2 bases from V and 5 bases from J, leaving 10 bases between. Germline CDR1 and CDR2: MNHEY and SVGAGI. The CDR3 sequence is 13 residues long. CDR3 sequence: CASSYQGFHEQYF. DNA for the CDR3: TGTGCCAGCAGTTACCAGGGTTTCCACGAGCAGTACTTC.

V gene TRBV19 combines with J gene TRBJ1-2, with TRBD1 matching over 9 bases. There are 14 residues in the CDR3. CDR1 and CDR2 (germline): LNHDA, SQIVND (reference sequence). Germline trimming cut 7 bases from V and 4 bases from J; bases unmatched to any gene: 7. The CDR3 DNA reads TGTGCCAGTAACACAGGGGGCAGGAGCTATGGCTACACCTTC. Translation: CASNTGGRSYGYTF.